Sequencing of this TCR beta chain was carried out in a study of T cell responses to AZD1222 COVID-19 vaccine. Study-level information: Pooled samples include second doses given at about 4 or 12 weeks.

Germline V lookup: CDR1 LGHNA, CDR2 YNFKEQ. The V gene lost 4 bases and the J gene lost 1 base, with 10 bases spanning the gap. The CDR3 has 15 residues. Measured with immunoSEQ multiplex PCR; TCRdb has only the in-frame clones, and not every one. The data contain 150,000 to 200,000 clones, roughly nine tenths of them seen just once; the ten biggest clones take up approximately 2%. General study points: Among AZD1222 vaccinees, only six were seropositive at baseline. Spike as a whole was targeted by vaccine-associated CD4 TCRs, dominant at 160-218 and 743-854. It should be noted that donors were predominantly white British and more often female, and clonal diversity was possibly underestimated.

With regard to this clone: The antigen remains unidentified.

The TCR originated in an adult in good health. V gene TRBV4-2 combines with J gene TRBJ2-2, with D perhaps TRBD1 (6 bases). The material sequenced was peripheral blood, taken on day 0 of AZD1222 vaccination. The CDR3 coding sequence is TGTGCCAGCAGCCGCACGACAGGGAACACCGGGGAGCTGTTTTTT. This gives the protein CASSRTTGNTGELFF.